The source of this T cell receptor beta chain is a study of blood T cell repertoires in COVID-19 (dated by TCRdb to about 2020). Some background on the complete study: The collaborator samples originated in the United States, Italy and Spain and spanned the acute and convalescent phases of COVID-19. The prospective study material was composed of cDNA or gDNA derived from T cells, B-cell-depleted T cells, or PBMCs. Subjects who had been exposed to COVID-19, were actively infected with it, or had recovered from it provided the deeply sampled blood TCRbeta repertoires that made up the dataset. The repertoires were released in a freely available public database intended as a resource for research on the immune response to SARS-CoV-2. Samples were obtained from the ongoing ImmuneRACE study (first 160 participants) and from 1,254 subjects provided by 6 global collaborators. A de-identified subject ID, COVID-19 status, age in years and sex were almost always included in the sample metadata. Where available, HLA class I and class II types were taken from metadata supplied by the sample provider and were not determined by assay-based typing. Study-wide findings and limitations: The quantity of clinical and demographic metadata differed by source and by participant and was supplied without curation.

The CDR3 numbers 18 residues from cysteine through phenylalanine. Only the CDR3 region is kept as DNA, spanning 54 bases read in frame from base 1. V is trimmed back by 5 bases and J by 0 bases, and the junction contains 15 bases that no gene match accounts for. The germline V gene supplies CDR1 SGHVS and CDR2 FQNEAQ. Another Seattle source contributed samples from volunteer blood donors who had recovered from COVID-19. The collaborating institutions used their own protocols to collect whole blood in K2EDTA tubes. Collaborator samples were shipped for TCRbeta analysis as frozen whole blood, isolated PBMCs, or DNA extracted from either sample type. TCRbeta CDR3 regions were amplified from genomic DNA by means of the immunoSEQ Assay, a bias-controlled multiplex PCR. Concerning the study's data processing: Nucleated cell counts per sample were estimated from amplification of reference gene primers within the assay. To quantify the absolute abundance of each unique TCRbeta CDR3 rearrangement, sequence reads were collapsed and filtered. For each sample, productive Simpson clonality was calculated by taking the square root of Simpson's diversity index across productive rearrangements. TCRdb retrieved this table from immuneACCESS and kept in-frame rearrangements only. Not all clones are present; in checked studies, unresolved V genes account for under half, and no reason is known for the remainder. The DNA gave D and trimming, while V, J and clone size come from that table. This sample gives about 340,000 clones in total; around 91% of them show up just once. The ten top clones hold roughly 3.5% of the sample.

With respect to this clone: No cognate antigen has been identified for it. Nothing much larger sits one base from this clone, and base qualities are not available.

Sequencing was carried out using peripheral blood. The chain was built from TRBV7-8 and TRBJ1-1; TRBD1 lines up with 7 middle nucleotides. The sequence came from a young woman who had recovered from COVID-19. The bases read TGTGCCAGCAGCCCCGCAGGGGGTTTAATCACAATGAACACTGAAGCTTTCTTT. It is translated as CASSPAGGLITMNTEAFF.